Below, 15 T cell receptor beta chains from the same sample are listed, as sequenced in a study of cytotoxic CD8 clonotypes in ibrutinib-treated CLL. Method: immunoSEQ multiplex PCR; TCRdb's copy keeps in-frame clones and lacks some. This table has some 150,000 clones, roughly 80% appearing once. Sequences were derived from PBMCs, sampled after 12 months of ibrutinib treatment. These receptors were obtained from a human donor with chronic lymphocytic leukemia.

V gene TRBV11-3 combines with J gene TRBJ2-7, with 8 bases matching TRBD2. Trimming cost V 5 bases and J 0 bases; bases outside gene matches: 6. CDR3 size: 15 residues. In germline, CDR1 is SGHNT, CDR2 YENEEA. This CDR3 is CASSRGGSSSYEQYF. The CDR3 coding sequence is TGTGCCAGCAGCCGCGGGGGGTCGAGCTCCTACGAGCAGTACTTC.

The sample holds one count of this clone. The chain employs TRBV2 and TRBJ1-5; the D is unclear. Germline values: CDR1 SNHLY, CDR2 FYNNEI. The CDR3 runs 15 residues. The V gene lost 8 bases and the J gene lost 5 bases, with 19 bases spanning the gap. CDR3 region: CASHQQGSKDQPQHF. CDR3 sequence (DNA): TGTGCCAGCCATCAGCAAGGGTCGAAGGATCAGCCCCAGCATTTT.

The chain carries TRBV18 and TRBJ1-1; D gene uncertain. CDR1 and CDR2 (germline): KGHSH, LQKENI. This CDR3 has 15 amino acids. Deletions cut 0 bases from V and 1 base from J, with 9 bases between. The CDR3 is CASSPPSSTNTEAFF. In nucleotides, the CDR3 is TGTGCCAGCTCACCACCTTCATCTACGAACACTGAAGCTTTCTTT. The full variable domain, with the rest looked up from reference TRBV18 and TRBJ1-1, is NAGVMQNPRHLVRRRGQEARLRCSPMKGHSHVYWYRQLPEEGLKFMVYLQKENIIDESGMPKERFSAEFPKEGPSILRIQQVVRGDSAAYFCASSPPSSTNTEAFFGQGTRLTVV.

A single count supports this clone. J is TRBJ1-6 and V is TRBV9, with 11 positions matching TRBD1. J gave up 8 bases and V 3 bases, and 4 bases lay outside the gene matches. This CDR3 region has 15 residues. From germline, CDR1 is SGDLS and CDR2 YYNGEE. The CDR3, as DNA: TGTGCCAGCAGCGCTAGGACAGGGGGCTATTCACCCCTCCACTTT. It yields the protein CASSARTGGYSPLHF.

This chain connects TRBV28 to TRBJ1-5, with a tentative D call TRBD1 (6 bases). CDR3 length equals 15 residues. Germline V gene data show CDR1 as MDHEN and CDR2 as SYDVKM. Trimming removed 5 bases from V and 4 bases from J, with 15 bases in between. The CDR3 nucleotides read TGTGCCAGCAGTCCCCCAGAGAGGGGGAATCAGCCCCAGCATTTT. Encoded protein: CASSPPERGNQPQHF.

CDR3 protein: CASSLSRVGQPQHF. The DNA for the CDR3 is TGTGCCAGCAGCTTGTCCCGGGTCGGTCAGCCCCAGCATTTT. The genes are TRBV7-6 and TRBJ1-5; no firm D call. The CDR3 sequence is 14 residues long. Germline-derived CDR1 and CDR2 are SGHVS and FNYEAQ. With 3 bases removed from V and 6 bases from J, the gap between germline ends came to 12 bases.

The chain has TRBV4-3 and TRBJ2-1; 7 nucleotides agree with TRBD2. The trim removed 5 bases at V and 0 bases at J, leaving 4 bases unmatched. The CDR3 loop spans 15 amino acids. Looked up from germline, CDR1 is LGHNA and CDR2 is YSLEER. CDR3 region: CASSATSFSYNEQFF. The CDR3 DNA reads as TGCGCCAGCAGCGCGACTAGCTTCTCCTACAATGAGCAGTTCTTC.

The chain employs TRBV6-1 and TRBJ1-2, with a possible D match to TRBD1 (6 bases). Germline values: CDR1 MNHNS, CDR2 SASEGT. The V gene lost 3 bases and the J gene lost 6 bases, with 14 bases spanning the gap. The length of the CDR3 is 14 residues. CDR3 sequence: CASSDRYRDHGYTF. The DNA for the CDR3 is TGTGCCAGCAGTGATAGATACAGGGACCATGGCTACACCTTC.

This chain links TRBV2 with TRBJ2-3; possibly TRBD1 for D (6 bases). The CDR3 is 13 residues long. V dropped 7 bases and J dropped 6 bases, with 14 bases sitting between them. Germline-derived CDR1 and CDR2 are SNHLY and FYNNEI. The CDR3 DNA reads TGTGCCAGCACCTTATTAACAGGGGATACGCAGTATTTT. Amino acids: CASTLLTGDTQYF.

The gene calls are TRBV5-1 and TRBJ1-1; perhaps TRBD1 as D (5 bases). The CDR3 has 13 residues. Trimming took 3 bases from V and 4 from J, leaving 10 bases between them. CDR1 is SGHRS and CDR2 is YFSETQ in the germline V gene. The CDR3, as DNA: TGCGCCAGCAGCTCAGGGAGGAGCACTGAAGCTTTCTTT. Its translation: CASSSGRSTEAFF.

Here the CDR3 DNA reads TGTGCCAGCAGCTTCCTCCAGTCCTACGAGCAGTACTTC. Its translation is CASSFLQSYEQYF. V usage is TRBV7-2 and J usage is TRBJ2-7; the D is unclear. Germline V gives CDR1 SGHTA, CDR2 FQGNSA. The V gene lost 3 bases and the J gene lost 1 base, with 7 bases spanning the gap. The length of the CDR3 is 13 residues. The entire variable domain, with the rest obtained from reference TRBV7-2 and TRBJ2-7, is as follows: GAGVSQSPSNKVTEKGKDVELRCDPISGHTALYWYRQSLGQGLEFLIYFQGNSAPDKSGLPSDRFSAERTGGSVSTLTIQRTQQEDSAVYLCASSFLQSYEQYFGPGTRLTVT.

Points on this clone: The same CDR3 arises from other DNA sequences in this sample as well. V is TRBV9 and J is TRBJ1-3; a weak D match, TRBD1 (6 bases). V was clipped by 1 base and J by 2 bases, with 10 bases between them. The CDR3 has 15 amino acids. CDR1 SGDLS and CDR2 YYNGEE come from the germline V gene. The DNA for the CDR3 is TGTGCCAGCAGCGTATCACAGGGAACTGGAAACACCATATATTTT. This sequence encodes CASSVSQGTGNTIYF. Full variable domain (outside the CDR3, taken from reference TRBV9 and TRBJ1-3): DSGVTQTPKHLITATGQRVTLRCSPRSGDLSVYWYQQSLDQGLQFLIQYYNGEERAKGNILERFSAQQFPDLHSELNLSSLELGDSALYFCASSVSQGTGNTIYFGEGSWLTVV.

The chain recombines TRBV7-9 with TRBJ1-1; D remains ambiguous. V was shortened by 1 base and J by 7 bases, with 7 bases between the two germline ends. Germline CDR1 SEHNR, CDR2 FQNEAQ (reference sequence). This CDR3 region has 12 residues. CDR3 sequence reads: CASSLGSGEAFF. The CDR3 DNA sequence: TGTGCCAGCAGCTTAGGAAGTGGTGAAGCTTTCTTT.

This clone has more than one count but fewer than ten. This rearrangement joins TRBV30 to TRBJ1-2, with 11 bases identical to TRBD1. The CDR3 is made up of 15 amino acids. The V and J ends lost 3 bases and 0 bases, in that order; junction bases with no gene match: 3. Per germline, CDR1 GTSNPN and CDR2 SVGIG (reference sequence). The CDR3 sequence: CAWRGQGVSNYGYTF. In nucleotides, the CDR3 is TGTGCCTGGAGGGGACAGGGGGTTTCTAACTATGGCTACACCTTC.

The V and J genes are TRBV28 and TRBJ1-5; no clear D. This CDR3 is 17 amino acids long. Germline CDR1 reads MDHEN; CDR2 reads SYDVKM. V lost 2 bases and J 1 base, leaving 15 bases between the germline ends. CDR3 amino acids: CASSLVALRVSNQPQHF. The DNA of the CDR3 is TGTGCCAGCAGTTTAGTTGCACTTCGGGTGAGCAATCAGCCCCAGCATTTT.